This T cell receptor beta chain was found in a study of radiation and T cells in renal cell carcinoma. J gave up 0 bases and V 2 bases, and 5 bases lay outside the gene matches. The CDR3 loop spans 16 amino acids. The germline gives CDR1 MRHNA, CDR2 SNTAGT. The method was immunoSEQ multiplex PCR; TCRdb's version includes in-frame clones alone and lacks a portion of them. The sample has about 130,000 clones; more than 70% are singletons. The time point is: blood 2 weeks post-SBRT. Stated treatment: 15 Gy SBRT to primary tumor, nephrectomy 4 weeks later. The chain carries TRBV6-4 and TRBJ2-3; TRBD2 aligns across 7 bases. The sample consisted of blood, taken from a patient whose treatment included radiotherapy and nephrectomy. The origin of this receptor is a woman in her 70s with renal cell carcinoma. The DNA for the CDR3 is TGTGCCAGCAGTGACGGCGGGGGAGGTAGCACAGATACGCAGTATTTT. Translating gives CASSDGGGGSTDTQYF.